The next 4 T cell receptor beta chains were all read from a single sample in a study of neurological immune-mediated disorders. Via MiXCR, TCRdb re-called the 5' RACE reads, giving one row per CDR3 protein. The sample has some 65,000 distinct CDR3 sequences, over 4% seen once; the top ten hold more than 2.5%. Input material: PBMCs. These receptors were obtained from a man aged 45-65 years with multiple sclerosis.

This clonotype was observed at least ten times. The genes are TRBV28 and TRBJ1-1; 11 bases agree with TRBD1. CDR1 and CDR2 from the germline V gene are MDHEN and SYDVKM. The CDR3 runs 15 residues. With 5 bases clipped from V and 3 bases from J, the junction kept 5 bases outside the gene matches. CDR3 residues: CASSTTGQGDTEAFF. The CDR3 DNA reads TGTGCCAGCAGTACAACGGGACAGGGGGACACTGAAGCTTTCTTT.

This clonotype was counted at least ten times. V usage is TRBV5-1 and J usage is TRBJ2-3, with no clear D. Germline assignment: CDR1 SGHRS and CDR2 YFSETQ. Trimming left V 3 bases short and J 3 bases short, with 14 bases between. This CDR3 contains 15 residues. The chain's CDR3 is CASSWADLGTDTQYF. CDR3 coding DNA: TGCGCCAGCAGCTGGGCAGACCTAGGGACAGATACGCAGTATTTT.

Many counts were recorded for this clonotype. CDR3 residues: CASSQTLSSYNSPLHF. CDR3 DNA: TGTGCCAGCAGTCAGACACTCAGCTCCTATAATTCACCCCTCCACTTT. The chain is built from TRBV12-3 or TRBV12-4 and TRBJ1-6; D not certain. The CDR3 is made up of 16 amino acids. V lost 5 bases and J lost 0, with 11 bases in between.

This clonotype came up many times. This chain links TRBV6-7 with TRBJ2-7; D unclear. TRBV6-7 is an open reading frame whose function is uncertain. V was trimmed by 3 bases and J by 2 bases, leaving 5 bases between them. The CDR3 contains 12 residues. CDR3 loop: CASSYRPYEQYV. Here the CDR3 DNA reads TGTGCCAGCAGTTATCGACCCTACGAGCAGTACGTC.